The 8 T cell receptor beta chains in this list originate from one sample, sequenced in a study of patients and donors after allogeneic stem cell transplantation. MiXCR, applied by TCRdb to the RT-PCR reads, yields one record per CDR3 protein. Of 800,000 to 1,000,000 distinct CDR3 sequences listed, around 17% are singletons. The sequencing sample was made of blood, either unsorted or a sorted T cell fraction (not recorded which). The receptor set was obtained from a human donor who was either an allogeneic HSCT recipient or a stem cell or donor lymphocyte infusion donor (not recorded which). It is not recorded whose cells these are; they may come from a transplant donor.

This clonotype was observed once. CDR3 sequence: CASSLSGAGANYGYTF. CDR3 in DNA: TGTGCCAGCAGCTTATCAGGGGCCGGTGCTAACTATGGCTACACCTTC. This chain links TRBV7-8 with TRBJ1-2; a weak D match, TRBD1 (6 bases). This CDR3 region has 16 residues. Trimming took off 2 bases at V and 0 bases at J, with 13 bases between the two ends. Germline CDR1 and CDR2: SGHVS and FQNEAQ.

CDR3 loop: CASSGRQDTGELFF. Here the CDR3 DNA reads TGTGCCAGCTCAGGTCGGCAGGACACCGGGGAGCTGTTTTTT. The chain recombines TRBV18 with TRBJ2-2; no firm D call. Germline V lookup: CDR1 KGHSH, CDR2 LQKENI. The CDR3 has 14 residues. Trimming shortened V by 5 bases and J by 3 bases, and 10 bases separated the two germline ends.

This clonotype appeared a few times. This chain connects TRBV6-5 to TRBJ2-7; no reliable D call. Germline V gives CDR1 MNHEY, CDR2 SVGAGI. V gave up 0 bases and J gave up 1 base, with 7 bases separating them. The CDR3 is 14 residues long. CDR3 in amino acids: CASSYSKLSYEQYF. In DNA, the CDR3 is TGTGCCAGCAGTTACTCGAAACTTTCCTACGAGCAGTACTTC.

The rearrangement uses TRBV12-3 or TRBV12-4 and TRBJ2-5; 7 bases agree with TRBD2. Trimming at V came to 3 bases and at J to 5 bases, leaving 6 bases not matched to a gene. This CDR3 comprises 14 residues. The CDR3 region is CASSLREGGETQYF. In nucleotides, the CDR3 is TGTGCCAGCAGTTTGAGGGAGGGTGGGGAGACCCAGTACTTC.

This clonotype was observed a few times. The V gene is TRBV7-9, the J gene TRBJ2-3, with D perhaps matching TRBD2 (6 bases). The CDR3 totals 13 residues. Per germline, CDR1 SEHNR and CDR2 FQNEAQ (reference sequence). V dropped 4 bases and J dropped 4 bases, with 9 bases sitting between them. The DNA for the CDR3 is TGTGCCAGCAGCTGGGACTCCTCAGATACGCAGTATTTT. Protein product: CASSWDSSDTQYF.

This CDR3 reads CATSRTDRGGSPLHF. The CDR3, as DNA: TGTGCCACCAGCAGGACCGACAGGGGAGGGTCACCCCTCCACTTT. This chain links TRBV15 with TRBJ1-6, with 8 bases aligning to TRBD1. Trimming cost V 3 bases and J 10 bases; bases outside gene matches: 8. CDR1 and CDR2 (germline): LNHNV, YYDKDF (reference sequence). The CDR3 contains 15 residues.

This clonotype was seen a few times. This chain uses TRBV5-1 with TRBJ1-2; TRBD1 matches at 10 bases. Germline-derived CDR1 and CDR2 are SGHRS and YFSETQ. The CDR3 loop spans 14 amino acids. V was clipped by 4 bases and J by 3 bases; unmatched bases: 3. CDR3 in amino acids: CASSTGTGDYGYTF. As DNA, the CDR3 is TGCGCCAGCAGCACGGGGACAGGGGACTATGGCTACACCTTC.

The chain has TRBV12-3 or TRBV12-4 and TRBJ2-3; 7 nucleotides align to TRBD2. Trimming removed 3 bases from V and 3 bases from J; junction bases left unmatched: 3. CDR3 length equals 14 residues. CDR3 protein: CASSFLAVTDTQYF. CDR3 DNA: TGTGCCAGCAGTTTCCTAGCGGTTACAGATACGCAGTATTTT.